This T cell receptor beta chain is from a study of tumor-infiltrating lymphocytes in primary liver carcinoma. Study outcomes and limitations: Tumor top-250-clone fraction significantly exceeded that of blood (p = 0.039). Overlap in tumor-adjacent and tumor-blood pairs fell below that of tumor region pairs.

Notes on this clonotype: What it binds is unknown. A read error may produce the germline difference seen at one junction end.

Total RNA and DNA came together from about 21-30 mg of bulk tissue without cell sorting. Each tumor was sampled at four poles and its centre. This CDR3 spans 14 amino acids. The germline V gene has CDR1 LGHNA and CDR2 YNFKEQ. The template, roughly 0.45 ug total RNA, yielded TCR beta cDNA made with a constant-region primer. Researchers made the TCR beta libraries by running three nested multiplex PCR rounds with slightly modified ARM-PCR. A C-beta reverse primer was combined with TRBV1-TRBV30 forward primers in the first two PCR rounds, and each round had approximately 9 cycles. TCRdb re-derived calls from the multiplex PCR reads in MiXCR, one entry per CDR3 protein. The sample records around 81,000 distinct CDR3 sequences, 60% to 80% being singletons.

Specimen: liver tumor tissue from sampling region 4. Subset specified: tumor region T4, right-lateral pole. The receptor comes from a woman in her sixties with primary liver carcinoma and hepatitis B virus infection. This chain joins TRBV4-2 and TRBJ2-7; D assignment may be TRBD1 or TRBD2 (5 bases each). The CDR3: CASNQGRGDYEQCF. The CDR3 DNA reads TGTGCCAGCAACCAGGGACGGGGAGACTACGAGCAGTGCTTC.